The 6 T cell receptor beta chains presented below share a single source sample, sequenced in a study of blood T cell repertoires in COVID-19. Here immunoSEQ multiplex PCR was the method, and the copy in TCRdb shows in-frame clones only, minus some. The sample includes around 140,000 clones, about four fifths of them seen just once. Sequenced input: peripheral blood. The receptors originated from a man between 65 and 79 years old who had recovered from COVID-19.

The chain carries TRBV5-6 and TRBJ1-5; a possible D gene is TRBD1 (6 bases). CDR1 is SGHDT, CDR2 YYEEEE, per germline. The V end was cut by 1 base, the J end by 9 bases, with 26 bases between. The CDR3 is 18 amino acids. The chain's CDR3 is CASSLCKGTSQGRRPQHF. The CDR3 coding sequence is TGTGCCAGCAGCTTGTGCAAGGGGACGTCACAGGGCCGGAGGCCCCAGCATTTT.

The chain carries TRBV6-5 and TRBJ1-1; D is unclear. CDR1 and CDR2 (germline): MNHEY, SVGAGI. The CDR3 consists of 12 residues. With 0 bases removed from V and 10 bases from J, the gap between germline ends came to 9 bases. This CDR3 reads CASSYSLAGAFF. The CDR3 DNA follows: TGTGCCAGCAGTTACTCCTTGGCAGGAGCTTTCTTT.

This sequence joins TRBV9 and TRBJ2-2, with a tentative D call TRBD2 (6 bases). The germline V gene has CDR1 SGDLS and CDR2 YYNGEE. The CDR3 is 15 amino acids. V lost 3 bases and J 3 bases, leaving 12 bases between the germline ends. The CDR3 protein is CASSGKRVDTGELFF. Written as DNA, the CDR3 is TGTGCCAGCAGCGGGAAGCGGGTAGACACCGGGGAGCTGTTTTTT.

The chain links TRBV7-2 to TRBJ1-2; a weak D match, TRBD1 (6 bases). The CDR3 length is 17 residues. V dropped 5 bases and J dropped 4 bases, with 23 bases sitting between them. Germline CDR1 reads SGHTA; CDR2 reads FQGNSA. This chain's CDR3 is CASSPTQGQLTTYGYTF. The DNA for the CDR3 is TGTGCCAGCAGCCCGACCCAGGGACAACTAACTACCTATGGCTACACCTTC. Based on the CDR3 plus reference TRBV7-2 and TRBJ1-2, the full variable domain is GAGVSQSPSNKVTEKGKDVELRCDPISGHTALYWYRQSLGQGLEFLIYFQGNSAPDKSGLPSDRFSAERTGGSVSTLTIQRTQQEDSAVYLCASSPTQGQLTTYGYTFGSGTRLTVV.

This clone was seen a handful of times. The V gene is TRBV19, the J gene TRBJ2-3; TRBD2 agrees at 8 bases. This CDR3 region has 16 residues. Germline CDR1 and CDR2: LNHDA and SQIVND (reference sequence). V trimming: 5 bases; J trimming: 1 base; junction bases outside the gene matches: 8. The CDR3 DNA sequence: TGTGCCAGTAGTCGCGGGGGGCAGGTGGGCACAGATACGCAGTATTTT. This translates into CASSRGGQVGTDTQYF.

The DNA of the CDR3 is TGTGCCATCAGGGGACTAGCTGGGGAGCTGTTTTTT. Amino acids: CAIRGLAGELFF. This chain links TRBV10-3 with TRBJ2-2, with 9 positions matching TRBD2. V lost 6 bases to trimming and J lost 8 bases; unmatched junction nucleotides: 1. The germline CDR1 and CDR2 sequences are ENHRY and SYGVKD. The length of the CDR3 is 12 residues.